Below, 25 T cell receptor beta chains from the same sample are listed, as sequenced in a study of T cells in women clearing cervical HPV infection. Sequencing used immunoSEQ multiplex PCR; TCRdb keeps in-frame clones, though not all of them. This sample's table reports about 25,000 clones. The sample taken for sequencing was blood buffy coat. The receptors stem from a woman aged 18 to 75 with a cervical HPV16 infection that either progressed to CIN3+ or cleared (not recorded which).

The covered CDR3 bases are TGTGCCAGCAGTGAAGTTTCTGCAGGGCATAGCAATCAGCCC. Translating gives CASSEVSAGHSNQP. The full-length CDR3 reads as CASSEVSAGHSNQPQHF. The chain links TRBV6-1 to TRBJ1-5, with D tentatively TRBD1 (5 bases). The missing CDR3 end, 3 residues past where the read stops, is filled in from the germline J gene. V shed 1 base and J shed 0 bases, with 13 bases lying between them. The CDR3 sequence is 17 residues long. In germline, CDR1 is MNHNS, CDR2 SASEGT.

A note on this clone: The CDR3 end falls 3 residues outside the read, so it is completed with the germline J gene. This chain connects TRBV5-1 to TRBJ2-5; 7 nucleotides line up with TRBD2. There are 12 residues in the CDR3. J was trimmed by 2 bases and V by 6 bases; bases with no gene match: 1. Looked up from germline, CDR1 is SGHRS and CDR2 is YFSETQ. CDR3: CASKREQETQYF. The part of the CDR3 DNA that was read is TGCGCCAGCAAGCGGGAACAAGAGACC.

In regard to this clone: The CDR3 end falls 3 residues outside the read, so it is completed with the germline J gene. This sequence joins TRBV7-2 and TRBJ1-2; D might be TRBD1 (6 bases). Germline V gene lookup returns CDR1 SGHTA and CDR2 FQGNSA. The CDR3 is 13 residues long. CDR3: CASSQNRVDIYTF. The CDR3 DNA, read in part, is TGTGCCAGCAGCCAAAACAGGGTCGACATC.

Regarding this clone: The sequenced fragment ends 3 residues before the CDR3 boundary, so the rest is inferred from the germline J gene. The chain links TRBV28 to TRBJ1-4, with 9 bases identical to TRBD1. After removal of 5 bases from V and 8 bases from J, the junction contained 9 bases not matched to a gene. The CDR3 covers 15 residues. The germline V gene has CDR1 MDHEN and CDR2 SYDVKM. Incomplete CDR3 DNA: TGTGCCAGCAGTCCACGAGACAGGGGGGAGGAAAAA. Translation gives CASSPRDRGEEK. The full CDR3 is CASSPRDRGEEKLFF.

As regards this clone: Coverage ceases 3 residues before the CDR3 finishes, and the germline J gene fills in the end. This chain joins TRBV2 and TRBJ2-1; possible D gene TRBD2, 5 bases. The V end lost 7 bases, the J end lost 2 bases, and 9 bases lay between the germline ends. The CDR3 contains 13 residues. Germline CDR1 reads SNHLY; CDR2 reads FYNNEI. Partial CDR3 DNA: TGTGCCAGCACTAGGAGGACCTACAATGAG. This encodes CASTRRTYNE. The complete CDR3 sequence is CASTRRTYNEQFF.

Partial CDR3 DNA: TGCAGTGCTGCGGGACAGGGGGCTCACTATGGC. Translation gives CSAAGQGAHYG. The full CDR3 reads CSAAGQGAHYGYTF. The V call is TRBV20-1, the J call TRBJ1-2, with 12 bases that match TRBD1. The sequence runs out 3 residues before the end of the CDR3; the remainder is reconstructed from the germline J gene. V was pared by 5 bases and J by 3 bases, with 4 bases of the junction left unmatched. The germline V gene has CDR1 DFQATT and CDR2 SNEGSKA (reference sequence). This CDR3 contains 14 residues.

Note on this clone: With the read ending 3 residues before the CDR3 end, the germline J gene is used to fill in that end. J is TRBJ1-1 and V is TRBV19; possible D gene TRBD1, 5 bases. The V gene lost 3 bases and the J gene lost 5 bases, with 13 bases spanning the gap. The V gene's germline CDR1 is LNHDA and CDR2 SQIVND (reference sequence). The CDR3 loop spans 14 amino acids. The DNA read from the CDR3 is TGTGCCAGTAGTATGGTGGGGCGCGGAACTGAA. Amino acid sequence: CASSMVGRGTE. Given in full, the CDR3 is CASSMVGRGTEAFF.

A remark on this clone: Read sequence stops 3 residues before the CDR3 end, and the germline J gene provides the missing end. This chain links TRBV20-1 with TRBJ1-2; D possibly corresponds to TRBD1 (5 bases). Germline assignment: CDR1 DFQATT and CDR2 SNEGSKA (reference sequence). The CDR3 extends over 12 amino acids. Here the CDR3 reads CSARDREDGYTF. The CDR3 bases that were read are TGCAGTGCTAGAGACAGGGAGGACGGC.

The CDR3 loop reads CSSRDIKTQYF. The sequenced part of the CDR3 DNA is TGCAGCAGCCGGGACATAAAGACC. This chain links TRBV29-1 with TRBJ2-5; weak D call: TRBD1 (6 bases). The CDR3 end falls 3 residues outside the read, so it is completed with the germline J gene. This CDR3 has 11 residues. The V end was cut by 8 bases, the J end by 6 bases, with 13 bases between. CDR1 and CDR2 from the germline V gene are SQVTM and ANQGSEA.

Details on this clone: The read stops 3 residues short of the end of the CDR3; the missing end is completed from the germline J gene. The rearrangement uses TRBV5-1 and TRBJ2-7, with D perhaps TRBD1 (5 bases). CDR3 length equals 13 residues. Trimming pared 2 bases from V and 4 bases from J, leaving 10 bases between. Germline loops: CDR1 SGHRS, CDR2 YFSETQ. This CDR3 reads CASSLARDYEQYF. The covered CDR3 bases are TGCGCCAGCAGCTTAGCCAGGGATTACGAG.

The part of the CDR3 DNA that was read is TGTGCCAGCTCACCAGGGACAGATGGAGCCTACGAG. Protein: CASSPGTDGAYE. The whole CDR3 is CASSPGTDGAYEQYF. V is TRBV18 and J is TRBJ2-7; 7 bases agree with TRBD1. Read coverage stops 3 residues before the CDR3 terminus; the germline J gene supplies the remainder. Germline V gene lookup returns CDR1 KGHSH and CDR2 LQKENI. The CDR3 is 15 amino acids. Trimming at V came to 2 bases and at J to 2 bases, leaving 6 bases not matched to a gene.

Comment on this clone: The read falls 3 residues short of the CDR3 end, and the missing part is taken from the germline J gene. The chain uses TRBV5-4 and TRBJ1-5, with 10 bases fitting TRBD1. Germline V gives CDR1 SGHNT, CDR2 YYREEE (reference sequence). Losses at the gene ends were 9 bases for V and 6 bases for J; bases not matched to a gene: 12. The CDR3 loop spans 15 amino acids. CDR3 in amino acids: CATSPGQGFGQPQHF. The covered CDR3 bases are TGTGCCACCTCCCCGGGACAGGGGTTCGGTCAGCCC.

About this clone itself: The DNA ends 3 residues before the CDR3 does, and the rest of the CDR3 is filled in from the germline J gene. The chain carries TRBV5-1 and TRBJ2-1, with unresolved D. Germline V gene data show CDR1 as SGHRS and CDR2 as YFSETQ. The length of the CDR3 is 13 residues. V lost 0 bases and J lost 9, with 10 bases in between. The DNA read from the CDR3 is TGCGCCAGCAGCTTGGAAGGGTCCGGTGAG. This translates into CASSLEGSGE. The CDR3 reads in full as CASSLEGSGEQFF.

Worth noting for this clone: From the germline J gene comes the end of the CDR3, since the read stops 3 residues before it. V and J are TRBV20-1 and TRBJ2-1; TRBD2 matches 14 bases. Germline CDR1 reads DFQATT; CDR2 reads SNEGSKA (reference sequence). This CDR3 is 19 amino acids long. Trimming cost V 5 bases and J 3 bases; bases outside gene matches: 15. The chain's CDR3 is CSALLGTGGTSGSYNEQFF. The covered CDR3 bases are TGCAGTGCTCTATTGGGGACAGGGGGGACTAGCGGGAGCTACAATGAG.

The sequenced part of the CDR3 DNA is TGCGCCAGCAGGCTAGCGGGAGATGGGGATACC. Protein product: CASRLAGDGDT. The whole CDR3 sequence is CASRLAGDGDTQYF. The V and J genes are TRBV5-1 and TRBJ2-5, with 10 nucleotides matching TRBD2. Read data end 3 residues before the CDR3 end; the end is taken from the germline J gene. The CDR3 totals 14 residues. Germline CDR1 SGHRS, CDR2 YFSETQ.

The CDR3 is CASTYGQSTDTQYF. Partial CDR3 DNA: TGTGCCAGCACCTACGGACAGTCCACAGATACG. The V and J genes are TRBV5-4 and TRBJ2-3; possibly TRBD1 for D (6 bases). The read gets to within 3 residues of the CDR3 end, and the germline J gene fills in the rest. The CDR3 has 14 residues. The germline CDR1 and CDR2 sequences are SGHNT and YYREEE (reference sequence). Trimming stripped 6 bases from V and 2 bases from J, with 13 bases between.

Notes on this clone: The read ends 3 residues before the CDR3 terminus; that terminus is restored from the germline J gene. The rearrangement uses TRBV9 and TRBJ2-7; tentatively, D is TRBD1 (6 bases). The V gene lost 4 bases and the J gene lost 3 bases, with 14 bases spanning the gap. CDR1 SGDLS and CDR2 YYNGEE come from the germline V gene. The CDR3 consists of 14 residues. CDR3 DNA (partial): TGTGCCAGCAGCCCCCGAGGGGGACGCTACGAG. Translation gives CASSPRGGRYE. The entire CDR3 protein is CASSPRGGRYEQYF. Using reference TRBV9 and TRBJ2-7 for the parts outside the CDR3, the full variable domain is DSGVTQTPKHLITATGQRVTLRCSPRSGDLSVYWYQQSLDQGLQFLIQYYNGEERAKGNILERFSAQQFPDLHSELNLSSLELGDSALYFCASSPRGGRYEQYFGPGTRLTVT.

Worth noting for this clone: The read terminates 3 residues before the CDR3 end, so the remaining end is supplied by the germline J gene. The chain links TRBV19 to TRBJ2-3; 9 bases align to TRBD2. The germline V gene encodes CDR1 LNHDA and CDR2 SQIVND (reference sequence). The J segment lost 1 base and the V segment lost 5 bases, leaving 4 bases of the junction unmatched. The CDR3 is 15 residues long. The CDR3 bases that were read are TGTGCCAGTAGTGGTATAGCGGGAGGCACAGATACG. It yields the protein CASSGIAGGTDT. In full, the CDR3 reads CASSGIAGGTDTQYF.

Of note for this clone: The read ends 3 residues before the CDR3 terminus; that terminus is restored from the germline J gene. This sequence joins TRBV6-1 and TRBJ2-1; TRBD1 is a possible D gene (5 bases). Germline V gene sequence: CDR1 MNHNS, CDR2 SASEGT. The CDR3 is 12 residues long. V lost 4 bases, J lost 6 bases, and 7 bases lay in between. CDR3 bases read: TGTGCCAGCAGTGGCAGGGCCAATGAG. It yields the protein CASSGRANE. The whole CDR3 sequence reads CASSGRANEQFF.

Points on this clone: The CDR3 end is not reached by the read, which stops 3 residues before it; the germline J gene fills it in. The rearrangement links TRBV5-1 to TRBJ2-1; weak D call: TRBD1 (5 bases). V dropped 1 base and J dropped 7 bases, with 9 bases sitting between them. Germline V gives CDR1 SGHRS, CDR2 YFSETQ. CDR3 length: 13 residues. This chain's CDR3 is CASSLMGQNEQFF. The CDR3 bases that were read are TGCGCCAGCAGCTTGATGGGGCAGAATGAG.

According to its frequency, this clone is medium-sized. The read stops 3 residues short of the end of the CDR3; the missing end is completed from the germline J gene. The genes are TRBV7-3 and TRBJ2-3; TRBD1 might be the D (5 bases). V was pared by 2 bases and J by 2 bases, with 11 bases between. Germline-derived CDR1 and CDR2 are SGHTA and FQGTGA. This CDR3 contains 15 residues. CDR3 DNA, as far as it was read: TGTGCCAGCAGCTTACAGTCAGGGCACACAGATACG. Translating it yields CASSLQSGHTDT. The whole CDR3 is CASSLQSGHTDTQYF.

The CDR3 is CAWSADGGGPQPQHF. CDR3 DNA, as far as it was read: TGTGCCTGGAGTGCAGACGGCGGGGGGCCTCAGCCC. The chain combines TRBV30 with TRBJ1-5; TRBD1 is a possible D gene (6 bases). The read is 3 residues too short to cover the CDR3 end, so that end is filled in from the germline J gene. Looked up from germline, CDR1 is GTSNPN and CDR2 is SVGIG (reference sequence). Trimming removed 1 base at V and 6 bases at J, with 16 bases between. This CDR3 is built from 15 residues.

With regard to this clone: The CDR3 goes on 3 residues after the read ends, and that part is filled in from the germline J gene. The chain combines TRBV7-9 with TRBJ1-1; the match to TRBD1 covers 10 bases. V lost 4 bases to trimming and J lost 7 bases; unmatched junction nucleotides: 9. The CDR3 runs 15 residues. Germline V gene lookup returns CDR1 SEHNR and CDR2 FQNEAQ (reference sequence). CDR3 DNA, as far as it was read: TGTGCCAGCAGCTCTACGACAGGGGGCTACAGTGAA. Translation gives CASSSTTGGYSE. The CDR3 in full is CASSSTTGGYSEAFF.

About this clone itself: The CDR3 goes on 3 residues after the read ends, and that part is filled in from the germline J gene. V is TRBV5-5 and J is TRBJ1-6, with D perhaps TRBD1 (5 bases). This CDR3 is built from 15 residues. Trimming pared 5 bases from V and 8 bases from J, leaving 17 bases between. Germline V CDR1 and CDR2: SGHKS, YYEKEE (reference sequence). CDR3 sequence reads: CASSLRGERYSPLHF. Incomplete CDR3 DNA: TGTGCCAGCAGTTTGAGAGGGGAACGGTATTCACCC.

A word on this clone: The sequenced fragment ends 3 residues before the CDR3 boundary, so the rest is inferred from the germline J gene. Other DNA sequences in this specimen translate into the identical CDR3. V and J are TRBV5-1 and TRBJ2-1; 9 nucleotides match TRBD2. This CDR3 region has 16 residues. The germline V gene encodes CDR1 SGHRS and CDR2 YFSETQ. Trimming took 0 bases from V and 2 from J; bases not matched to a gene: 3. The sequenced CDR3 bases are TGCGCCAGCAGCTTGGCCTTAGCGGGGGCCTACAATGAG. Its translation: CASSLALAGAYNE. The entire CDR3 protein is CASSLALAGAYNEQFF. The complete variable domain, with remaining parts taken from reference TRBV5-1 and TRBJ2-1, reads KAGVTQTPRYLIKTRGQQVTLSCSPISGHRSVSWYQQTPGQGLQFLFEYFSETQRNKGNFPGRFSGRQFSNSRSEMNVSTLELGDSALYLCASSLALAGAYNEQFFGPGTRLTVL.